Listed below are T cell receptor beta chains from one sample, sequenced in a study of blood T cells in healthy people across ages. MiXCR, run by TCRdb on the 5' RACE reads, gives a single entry per CDR3 protein. The table shows roughly 550,000 distinct CDR3 sequences, with around 24% occurring only once. This same sample was also taken into another study, of T cells of mothers and their children.

Sequencing was done on a sample of blood. The source is a boy aged 5-17 years in good health. The CDR3 runs from the conserved cysteine through the conserved F or W. The order of the fields is D gene, V gene, clone size, J gene, CDR3 DNA, CDR3 protein. A D gene is named only where the DNA matches it firmly. Clone size is not always given. Where it is, it says once, few, many or a class for expanded clones.

TRBD2	TRBV4-3	.	TRBJ2-2	TGCGCCAGCAGCCACGGGACTAGCGGGGTGAACACCGGGGAGCTGTTTTTT	CASSHGTSGVNTGELFF
.	TRBV29-1	many	TRBJ1-1	TGCAGCGCCGTCGCGGGCCGCCTGGAAGCTTTCTTT	CSAVAGRLEAFF
TRBD1	TRBV7-2	few	TRBJ1-1	TGTGCCAGCAGCCAACGGACAGGGGGTGCTGAAGCTTTCTTT	CASSQRTGGAEAFF
TRBD1	TRBV6-6	.	TRBJ1-2	TGTGCCAGCAGCCCCACGGACAGGGTACATGGCTACACCTTC	CASSPTDRVHGYTF
.	TRBV4-1	once	TRBJ1-5	TGCGCCAGCAGCCTAACAGGTAAAGATCAGCCCCAGCATTTT	CASSLTGKDQPQHF
TRBD1	TRBV6-2/TRBV6-3	.	TRBJ1-1	TGTGCCAGCAGGCTACAGGGGAACCTCAAGAACACTGAAGCTTTCTTT	CASRLQGNLKNTEAFF
.	TRBV20-1	few	TRBJ2-5	TGCAGTGCTAGAAAGCAAGAGACCCAGTACTTC	CSARKQETQYF
.	TRBV7-3	.	TRBJ2-2	TGTGCCAGCAGCTTACGACCGGGGGTAAACACCGGGGAGCTGTTTTTT	CASSLRPGVNTGELFF
.	TRBV6-1	.	TRBJ2-6	TGTGCCAGCAGACCAGCGGTCCGATGGGGGGGCCGTGGGGCCAACGTCCTGACTTTC	CASRPAVRWGGRGANVLTF
.	TRBV12-3/TRBV12-4	.	TRBJ1-2	TGTGCCAGCAGTTTTCGGGTGATGGAAGGCTACACCTTC	CASSFRVMEGYTF
TRBD1	TRBV3-1	.	TRBJ1-6	TGTGCCAGCAGCCAAGGCCTAGGGACAGGTGTACCTTCACCCCTCCACTTT	CASSQGLGTGVPSPLHF
.	TRBV12-3/TRBV12-4	few	TRBJ1-1	TGTGCCAGCAGTCCAAGGGGGGGGGGATCGACTGAAGCTTTCTTT	CASSPRGGGSTEAFF
TRBD2	TRBV5-1	.	TRBJ2-3	TGCGCCAGCAGCTTGAGAGCGGGGGTTAGCCCAGATACGCAGTATTTT	CASSLRAGVSPDTQYF
.	TRBV5-1	few	TRBJ2-7	TGCGCCAGCAGCCAGGGACAAACACCCTCCTACGAGCAGTACTTC	CASSQGQTPSYEQYF
.	TRBV5-1	.	TRBJ2-1	TGCGCCAGCAGCTTTAGTACAGGGATAGGCAATGAGCAGTTCTTC	CASSFSTGIGNEQFF
.	TRBV28	.	TRBJ2-5	TGTGCCAGCAGTTTGGGTAGCCGTAACGAGACCCAGTACTTC	CASSLGSRNETQYF
.	TRBV6-5	.	TRBJ1-2	TGTGCCAGCTCCAGGGTGAACTATGGCTACACCTTC	CASSRVNYGYTF
.	TRBV29-1	.	TRBJ2-7	TGCAGCGTTGTTTTCGGCTCCTACGAGCAGTACTTC	CSVVFGSYEQYF
.	TRBV7-2	.	TRBJ2-5	TGTGCCAGCAGCGCGGGACAACCGGGTCAAGAGACCCAGTACTTC	CASSAGQPGQETQYF
.	TRBV21-1	.	TRBJ2-3	TGTGCCAGCAGCAAAAGGACGACTAGCGGAGGAGAGGATACGCAGTATTTT	CASSKRTTSGGEDTQYF
TRBD1	TRBV5-1	few	TRBJ1-2	TGCGCCAGCAGCCCATGGACAGGGGGCAATCGCCCCTATGGCTACACCTTC	CASSPWTGGNRPYGYTF
TRBD2	TRBV4-1	few	TRBJ2-4	TGCGCCAGCAGCCTCCCGGGACTAGCGGAGAGGAGGGTCAAAAACATTCAGTACTTC	CASSLPGLAERRVKNIQYF
.	TRBV6-5	few	TRBJ1-1	TGTGCCAGCAGGCCCCCCGCCCCGGGGAACACTGAAGCTTTCTTT	CASRPPAPGNTEAFF
.	TRBV28	many	TRBJ2-6	TGTGCCAGCAGTCGGGCTGGGGCCAACGTCCTGACTTTC	CASSRAGANVLTF
.	TRBV5-1	.	TRBJ2-3	TGCGCCAGCAGACCAGCAATTAGCACAGATACGCAGTATTTT	CASRPAISTDTQYF
TRBD1	TRBV14	.	TRBJ1-2	TGTGCCAGCAGCCCTGACAGGGGCCACGGGGGCTACACCTTC	CASSPDRGHGGYTF
TRBD1	TRBV12-3/TRBV12-4	.	TRBJ1-4	TGTGCCAGCAGTTCCGACAGGGGCGGATTAGGTGAAAAACTGTTTTTT	CASSSDRGGLGEKLFF
TRBD2	TRBV19	.	TRBJ2-3	TGTGCCAGTAGTATGAGCGGGGTCACAGATACGCAGTATTTT	CASSMSGVTDTQYF
.	TRBV4-2	few	TRBJ2-5	TGTGCCAGCAGCCAGGAGGGGGGAGACAGGGCGCAAGAGACCCAGTACTTC	CASSQEGGDRAQETQYF
.	TRBV2	.	TRBJ1-1	TGTGCCCGCCTGGGACACCCGAACACTGAAGCTTTCTTT	CARLGHPNTEAFF
.	TRBV20-1	few	TRBJ1-5	TGCAGTGCTAAGGGGGGGCGCGAGCCCCAGCATTTT	CSAKGGREPQHF
TRBD2	TRBV29-1	many	TRBJ2-5	TGCAGCGTCCTGACTAGCGGATTCAGGGGGGAGACCCAGTACTTC	CSVLTSGFRGETQYF
TRBD1	TRBV20-1	.	TRBJ2-7	TGCAGTGCTGAGGGGGCTAGTGAGCAGTACTTC	CSAEGASEQYF
TRBD2	TRBV2	.	TRBJ2-5	TGTGCCAGCAGACCCCTCCCGACTAGCGGGAGATGGGAGACCCAGTACTTC	CASRPLPTSGRWETQYF
.	TRBV7-2	.	TRBJ1-6	TGTGCCAGCAGCTTAGCGGAGGGGGAAGTGTCACCCCTCCACTTT	CASSLAEGEVSPLHF
.	TRBV28	.	TRBJ1-2	TGTGCCAGCAGTTTTGGCAGGGTGCGTGGCTACACCTTC	CASSFGRVRGYTF
.	TRBV2	few	TRBJ1-1	TGTGCCAGCAGTGAATCGTCTGGGCGGAACACTGAAGCTTTCTTT	CASSESSGRNTEAFF
TRBD2	TRBV20-1	.	TRBJ2-7	TGCAGTGCTAGAGATCGGGAGGTCCTCTACGAGCAGTACTTC	CSARDREVLYEQYF
TRBD2	TRBV28	many	TRBJ2-5	TGTGCCAGCAGTTTAATGAAGACGGGAGGGGGAGAGACCCAGTACTTC	CASSLMKTGGGETQYF
.	TRBV6-1	few	TRBJ2-7	TGTGCCAGCAGTGAAGCCCCCGGGGAGGCCTACGAGCAGTACTTC	CASSEAPGEAYEQYF
TRBD1	TRBV9	few	TRBJ1-4	TGTGCCAGCAGCGTGTCGGGGACAGGCTCCCGCGAACTGTTTTTT	CASSVSGTGSRELFF
.	TRBV4-3	many	TRBJ1-3	TGCGCCAGCAGCCAAGATCGACAAAGCTCTGGAAACACCATATATTTT	CASSQDRQSSGNTIYF
TRBD1	TRBV20-1	.	TRBJ2-7	TGCAGTGCATCGATTGGACAGGGTATAGGGCAGTACTTC	CSASIGQGIGQYF
.	TRBV28	few	TRBJ2-5	TGTGCCAGCAGCCCTTTACAAGGGGGGGAGACCCAGTACTTC	CASSPLQGGETQYF
TRBD2	TRBV13	.	TRBJ2-7	TGTGCCAGCAGCTTAGAAGGTCTAGCGGGTACGGAGCAGTACTTC	CASSLEGLAGTEQYF
.	TRBV21-1	once	TRBJ2-1	TGTGCCAGCAGCCCAAGGCCACTAGCGGGGGGGGATGAGCAGTTCTTC	CASSPRPLAGGDEQFF
TRBD2	TRBV6-2/TRBV6-3	.	TRBJ2-5	TGTGCCAGCAGTTACGGGGGGGAAGAGCAGTACTTC	CASSYGGEEQYF
.	TRBV6-5	few	TRBJ2-7	TGTGCCAGCAGTTACTCAGACAGAAACTACGAGCAGTACTTC	CASSYSDRNYEQYF
.	TRBV5-4	.	TRBJ2-3	TGTGCCAGCAGCAACGCAGTCACAGATACGCAGTATTTT	CASSNAVTDTQYF
.	TRBV4-1	.	TRBJ1-1	TGCGCCAGCAGCCAAGTCTACCCGAACACTGGAGCTTTCTTT	CASSQVYPNTGAFF
.	TRBV7-2	few	TRBJ1-2	TGTGCCAGCAGCGCGGACAGACGCTATGGCTACACCTTC	CASSADRRYGYTF
TRBD1	TRBV29-1	.	TRBJ2-7	TGCAGCGTTGAGAGGACAGGGGTTCCCTACGAGCAGTACTTC	CSVERTGVPYEQYF
.	TRBV7-6	.	TRBJ2-3	TGTGCCAGCAGCTCGGACCTCGGGGATACGCAGTATTTT	CASSSDLGDTQYF
.	TRBV9	.	TRBJ2-1	TGTGCCAGCAGCCAAGCCGGGAGTAATGAGCAGTTCTTC	CASSQAGSNEQFF
TRBD1	TRBV29-1	few	TRBJ1-6	TGCAGCGTGACAGGGGCCGATTCAGCCCTCCACTTT	CSVTGADSALHF
.	TRBV7-9	few	TRBJ2-4	TGTGCCAGCAGCCAAGGAGGAGGCGAAAACATTCAGTACTTC	CASSQGGGENIQYF
.	TRBV7-9	few	TRBJ1-1	TGTGCCAGCAGCCCCTGGGGGGGGGACACTGAAGCTTTCTTT	CASSPWGGDTEAFF
TRBD2	TRBV28	few	TRBJ2-1	TGTGCCAGCAGCCGCTGGACTAGCGGGACCTACAATGAGCAGTTCTTC	CASSRWTSGTYNEQFF
TRBD1	TRBV6-6	.	TRBJ2-7	TGTGCCAGCAGTTACCCTCGGGACAGGGGGCGCGAGCAGTACTTC	CASSYPRDRGREQYF